What follows are 14 T cell receptor beta chains derived from one specimen sequenced in a study of Graves' ophthalmopathy and Graves' hyperthyroidism. TCR beta CDR3 amplification used RNA transcripts. First-round RT-PCR employed HTBI primers, with a second-round multiplex PCR after it. Using its own MiXCR run on the multiplex PCR reads, TCRdb lists one record per CDR3 protein. The sample has about 400,000 distinct CDR3 sequences; roughly 15% are singletons. Sample: peripheral blood. These receptors were obtained from a woman younger than 35 with stable Graves' hyperthyroidism.

This chain links TRBV5-1 with TRBJ1-2; tentative D call: TRBD1 (5 bases). CDR1 and CDR2 (germline): SGHRS, YFSETQ. V was pared by 4 bases and J by 2 bases, with 15 bases between. The CDR3 covers 15 residues. Here the CDR3 DNA reads TGCGCCAGCAGCCTGCGACAGCCGGGGAACTATGGCTACACCTTC. Protein sequence: CASSLRQPGNYGYTF.

This clonotype appeared many times. This chain joins TRBV7-2 and TRBJ2-5; 8 bases align to TRBD1. The J segment lost 7 bases and the V segment lost 7 bases, leaving 11 bases of the junction unmatched. The CDR3 is 14 amino acids. Germline V lookup: CDR1 SGHTA, CDR2 FQGNSA. The CDR3: CASNLGQGGGTQYF. In nucleotides, the CDR3 is TGTGCCAGCAACCTCGGACAGGGCGGCGGGACCCAGTACTTC.

This clonotype was seen at least ten times. CDR3 in DNA: TGTGCCAGCAGTCCTGGCAGGTTTGACCCCTCCTACGAGCAGTACTTC. Its protein product is CASSPGRFDPSYEQYF. The rearrangement joins TRBV12-3 or TRBV12-4 to TRBJ2-7; D unclear. The CDR3 covers 16 residues. V was clipped by 5 bases and J by 0 bases, with 17 bases between them.

The sample holds a few counts of this clonotype. The J gene is TRBJ2-2, the V gene TRBV20-1; 8 positions match TRBD1. This CDR3 contains 16 residues. J was trimmed by 5 bases and V by 2 bases; bases with no gene match: 10. Germline CDR1 and CDR2: DFQATT and SNEGSKA (reference sequence). The CDR3 nucleotides read TGCAGTGCTAGATCGGGACAGGAACTTATGACCGGGGAGCTGTTTTTT. Protein product: CSARSGQELMTGELFF.

As to this clonotype: A read error is possible here, since a much larger clone lies one base away. The J gene is TRBJ2-5, the V gene TRBV11-1, with D unclear. The germline gives CDR1 SGHAT, CDR2 FQDESV (reference sequence). Trimming left V 5 bases short and J 10 bases short, with 23 bases between. The CDR3 is made up of 15 amino acids. For the CDR3, the DNA is TGTGCCAGCAGCCGGGCCCTACGGACCGGATTGGTCCAGTACTTC. It specifies CASSRALRTGLVQYF.

This clonotype was observed a handful of times. The chain recombines TRBV6-2 or TRBV6-3 with TRBJ2-2, with TRBD1 matching over 8 bases. The CDR3 covers 17 residues. The V gene's germline CDR1 is MNHEY and CDR2 SVGEGT. Germline trimming cut 3 bases from V and 6 bases from J; bases unmatched to any gene: 12. CDR3 nucleotide sequence: TGTGCCAGCAGTTATAGGAGACAGGGGCGTTTCGCCGGGGAGCTGTTTTTT. Translated, it gives CASSYRRQGRFAGELFF.

This clonotype was observed at least ten times. The V call is TRBV25-1, the J call TRBJ1-6, with D unclear. V was pared by 1 base and J by 8 bases, with 6 bases between. The CDR3 is 13 residues long. Germline-derived CDR1 and CDR2 are MGHDK and SYGVNS. The CDR3 protein is CASSEFWDSPLHF. The CDR3 nucleotides read TGTGCCAGCAGTGAATTCTGGGATTCACCCCTCCACTTT. Based on the CDR3 plus reference TRBV25-1 and TRBJ1-6, the full variable domain is EADIYQTPRYLVIGTGKKITLECSQTMGHDKMYWYQQDPGMELHLIHYSYGVNSTEKGDLSSESTVSRIRTEHFPLTLESARPSHTSQYLCASSEFWDSPLHFGNGTRLTVT.

Turning to this clonotype: A much bigger clone sits one base away, suggesting this may be a read error. V is TRBV7-2 and J is TRBJ1-1; 7 nucleotides align to TRBD1. Looked up from germline, CDR1 is SGHTA and CDR2 is FQGNSA. This CDR3 has 15 residues. In nucleotides, the CDR3 is TGTGCCAGCAGCTTATTGGGACAGTCGAACACTGAAGCTTGCTTT. Its protein is CASSLLGQSNTEACF.

This clonotype was observed many times. J is TRBJ2-2 and V is TRBV6-1, with D hard to call. V was clipped by 5 bases and J by 2 bases, with 15 bases between them. This CDR3 is 16 amino acids long. Germline V gene data show CDR1 as MNHNS and CDR2 as SASEGT. The CDR3 DNA reads TGTGCCAGCAGTAGCACAGCCGTCCTTAACACCGGGGAGCTGTTTTTT. Its translation: CASSSTAVLNTGELFF.

This clonotype occurred many times. This rearrangement joins TRBV19 to TRBJ1-6, with D unresolved. V lost 7 bases to trimming and J lost 6 bases, with 13 bases between them. The germline CDR1 and CDR2 sequences are LNHDA and SQIVND (reference sequence). CDR3 length: 14 residues. The CDR3 nucleotides are TGTGCCAGTACCGACCGGGTCCCTAATTCACCCCTCCACTTT. Amino acids: CASTDRVPNSPLHF.

The chain combines TRBV5-1 with TRBJ2-2; D perhaps matches TRBD2 (6 bases). V was pared by 4 bases and J by 3 bases, with 22 bases between. Germline CDR1 reads SGHRS; CDR2 reads YFSETQ. The CDR3 contains 18 residues. The CDR3 nucleotides read TGCGCCAGCAGCCCCCCACTGGGGGGTCTCGGCCACACCGGGGAGCTGTTTTTT. It specifies CASSPPLGGLGHTGELFF.

There are many counts of this clonotype. The chain carries TRBV10-3 and TRBJ2-7; 11 bases align to TRBD1. Trimming took 10 bases from V and 3 from J; bases not matched to a gene: 8. Germline CDR1 ENHRY, CDR2 SYGVKD. The CDR3 extends over 14 amino acids. The CDR3 reads CATESGTGGYEQYF. In DNA form, the CDR3 reads TGTGCCACAGAGAGTGGGACAGGGGGCTACGAGCAGTACTTC.

This clonotype was counted ten times or more. V gene TRBV6-6 combines with J gene TRBJ2-7; 7 bases fit TRBD1. The germline gives CDR1 MNHNY, CDR2 SVGAGI (reference sequence). V dropped 4 bases and J dropped 5; count of bases not matched to a gene: 2. The CDR3 is 12 residues long. The CDR3 region is CASSSTGDEQYF. The CDR3 nucleotides read TGTGCCAGCAGTTCCACAGGGGACGAGCAGTACTTC.

The table lists this clonotype with many counts. The chain is built from TRBV2 and TRBJ1-5; D not resolved. The germline V gene has CDR1 SNHLY and CDR2 FYNNEI. Trimming removed 3 bases from V and 3 bases from J, with 6 bases in between. There are 13 residues in the CDR3. The CDR3 DNA follows: TGTGCCAGCAGTGACTTGTACAATCAGCCCCAGCATTTT. Encoded protein: CASSDLYNQPQHF. Full variable domain (rest looked up from reference TRBV2 and TRBJ1-5): EPEVTQTPSHQVTQMGQEVILRCVPISNHLYFYWYRQILGQKVEFLVSFYNNEISEKSEIFDDQFSVERPDGSNFTLKIRSTKLEDSAMYFCASSDLYNQPQHFGDGTRLSIL.